This T cell receptor beta chain was documented in a study of T cells in women clearing cervical HPV infection. The germline gives CDR1 GTSNPN, CDR2 SVGIG (reference sequence). The CDR3 covers 13 residues. Profiling relied on immunoSEQ multiplex PCR, and the TCRdb table lists in-frame clones only, not all of them. The listing records about 24,000 clones. About this clone: Sequencing ends 3 residues short of the CDR3 end; the germline J gene provides the rest.

The chain combines TRBV30 with TRBJ2-3, with D tentatively TRBD1 (5 bases). Sequencing input: blood buffy coat. This receptor was obtained from a woman between 18 and 70 years old with a cervical HPV16 infection that either progressed to CIN3+ or cleared (not recorded which). Incomplete CDR3 DNA: TGTGCCTGCTGGCGGACAACCCAAGAGACG. The encoded protein is CACWRTTQET. The whole CDR3 protein reads CACWRTTQETQYF.